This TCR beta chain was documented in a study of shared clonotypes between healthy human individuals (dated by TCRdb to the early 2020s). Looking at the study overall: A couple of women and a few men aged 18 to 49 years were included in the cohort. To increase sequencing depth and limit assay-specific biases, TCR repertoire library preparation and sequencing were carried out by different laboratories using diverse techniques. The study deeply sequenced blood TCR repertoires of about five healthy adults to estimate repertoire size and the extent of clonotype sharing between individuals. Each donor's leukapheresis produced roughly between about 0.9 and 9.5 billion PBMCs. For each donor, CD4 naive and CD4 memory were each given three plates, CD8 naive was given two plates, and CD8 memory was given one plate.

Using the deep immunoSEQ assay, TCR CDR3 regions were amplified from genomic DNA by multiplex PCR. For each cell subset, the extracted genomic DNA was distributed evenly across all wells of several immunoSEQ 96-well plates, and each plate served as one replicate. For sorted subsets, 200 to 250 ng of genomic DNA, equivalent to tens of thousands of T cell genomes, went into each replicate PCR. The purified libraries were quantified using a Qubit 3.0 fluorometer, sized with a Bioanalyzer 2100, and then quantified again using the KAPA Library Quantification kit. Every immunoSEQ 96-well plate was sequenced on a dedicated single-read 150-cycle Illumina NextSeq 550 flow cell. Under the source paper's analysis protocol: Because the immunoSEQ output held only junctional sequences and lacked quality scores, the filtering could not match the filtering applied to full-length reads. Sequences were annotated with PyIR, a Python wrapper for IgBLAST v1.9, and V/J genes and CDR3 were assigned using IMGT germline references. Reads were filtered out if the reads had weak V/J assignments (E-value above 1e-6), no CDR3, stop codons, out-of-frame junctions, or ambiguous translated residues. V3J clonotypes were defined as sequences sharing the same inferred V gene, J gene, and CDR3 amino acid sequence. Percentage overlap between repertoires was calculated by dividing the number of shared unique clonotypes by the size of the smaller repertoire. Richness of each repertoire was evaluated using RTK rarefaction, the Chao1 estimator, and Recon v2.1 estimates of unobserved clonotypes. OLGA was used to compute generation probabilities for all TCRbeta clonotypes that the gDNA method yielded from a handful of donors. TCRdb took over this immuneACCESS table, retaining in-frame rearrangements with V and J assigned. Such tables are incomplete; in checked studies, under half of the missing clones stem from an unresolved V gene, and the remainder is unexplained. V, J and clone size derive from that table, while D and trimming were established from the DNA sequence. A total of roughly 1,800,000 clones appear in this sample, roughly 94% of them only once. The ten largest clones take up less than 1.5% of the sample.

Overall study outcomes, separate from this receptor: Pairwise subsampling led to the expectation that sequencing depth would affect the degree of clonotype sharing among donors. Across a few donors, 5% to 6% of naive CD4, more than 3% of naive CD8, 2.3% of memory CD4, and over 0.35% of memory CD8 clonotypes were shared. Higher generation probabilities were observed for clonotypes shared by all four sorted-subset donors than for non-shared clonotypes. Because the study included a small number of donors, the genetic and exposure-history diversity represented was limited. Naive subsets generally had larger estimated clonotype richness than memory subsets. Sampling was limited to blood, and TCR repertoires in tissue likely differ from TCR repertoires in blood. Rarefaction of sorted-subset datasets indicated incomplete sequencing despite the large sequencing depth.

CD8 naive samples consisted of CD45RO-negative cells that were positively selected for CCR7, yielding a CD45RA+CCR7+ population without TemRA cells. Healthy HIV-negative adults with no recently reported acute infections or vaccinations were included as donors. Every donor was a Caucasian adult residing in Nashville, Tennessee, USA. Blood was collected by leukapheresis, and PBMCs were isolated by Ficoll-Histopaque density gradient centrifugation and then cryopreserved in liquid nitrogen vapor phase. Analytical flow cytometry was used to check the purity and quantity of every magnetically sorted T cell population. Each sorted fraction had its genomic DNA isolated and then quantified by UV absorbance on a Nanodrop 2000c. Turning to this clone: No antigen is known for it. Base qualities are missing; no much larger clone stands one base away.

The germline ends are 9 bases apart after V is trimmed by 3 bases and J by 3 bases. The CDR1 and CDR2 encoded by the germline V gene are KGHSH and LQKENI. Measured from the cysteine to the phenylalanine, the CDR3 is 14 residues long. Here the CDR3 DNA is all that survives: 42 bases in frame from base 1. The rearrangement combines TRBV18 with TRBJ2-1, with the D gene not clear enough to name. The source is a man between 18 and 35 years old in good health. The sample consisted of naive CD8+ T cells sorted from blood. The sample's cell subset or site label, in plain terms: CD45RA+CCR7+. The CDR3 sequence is CASSPTLGYNEQFF. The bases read TGTGCCAGCTCACCTACTCTAGGCTACAATGAGCAGTTCTTC.